Below, one T cell receptor (beta chain) is given with its context. This record comes from a study of CD4+ T cells in melanoma. Trimming took 1 base from V and 8 from J, leaving 11 bases between them. The germline gives CDR1 SGHTA, CDR2 FQGNSA. This CDR3 has 13 amino acids. Only in-frame clones appear in the TCRdb table, and some are missing; sequencing was by immunoSEQ multiplex PCR. Of 52,000 or so clones detected, roughly two thirds appear once; the ten largest clones hold roughly 4.9%. Sequencing was done on a sample of tumor tissue. The origin of this receptor is a human donor with melanoma. The gene calls are TRBV7-2 and TRBJ1-1; D call uncertain. The CDR3, as DNA: TGTGCCAGCAGCTTAGGGGTGCGGCGAGAAGCTTTCTTT. It is translated as CASSLGVRREAFF.